Sequencing of this T cell receptor beta chain was carried out in a study of regulatory T cells in long-lasting Graves disease. Time point defined: persistent/refractory GD, antithyroid drugs over 5 years with positive TRAb. Following extraction of RNA from PBMCs, that RNA was used to make the TCR library. EDTA tubes collected nine milliliters of peripheral blood. CDR3 regions were amplified by Arm-PCR using iRepertoire HTBI primers to build TCR beta libraries. Original processing methods: Sequenced samples collectively carried 60 to 75 TRBV and some 15 TRBJ segments. Via MiXCR, TCRdb re-called the multiplex PCR reads, giving one row per CDR3 protein. The V and J calls come from TCRdb's annotation, not from the publication. Of roughly 500,000 distinct CDR3 sequences listed, about 20% are singletons. This CDR3 is built from 12 residues. V lost 0 bases to trimming and J lost 5 bases, with 4 bases between them. Germline assignment: CDR1 MNHEY and CDR2 SVGAGI.

This clonotype was counted many times. What it binds is not known. General study results and limits: A reduction in accuracy may have resulted from the small sample size. Persistent-disease Graves' patients showed less TCR diversity than new cases.

This material consisted of peripheral blood mononuclear cells (PBMCs), taken when the disease was refractory, from a patient treated with antithyroid drugs. The rearrangement links TRBV6-5 to TRBJ2-5; no clear D. This TCR was sampled from a female donor with Graves disease. Written as DNA, the CDR3 is TGTGCCAGCAGTTACTCCTATGAGACCCAGTACTTC. Protein: CASSYSYETQYF.